Following are 30 T cell receptor beta chains from one sample sequenced in a study of T cell responses to AZD1222 COVID-19 vaccine. Here immunoSEQ multiplex PCR was the method, and the copy in TCRdb shows in-frame clones only, minus some. Of about 150,000 clones listed, 85% to 95% are singletons. The sample consisted of peripheral blood, taken on day 0 of AZD1222 vaccination. The receptor set was obtained from an adult in good health.

The chain couples TRBV5-8 to TRBJ1-1; D unclear. Germline V gives CDR1 SGHTS, CDR2 YDEGEE. This CDR3 has 17 amino acids. Deletions cut 0 bases from V and 10 bases from J, with 25 bases between. CDR3 protein: CASSLAVQFSVSRRAFF. The CDR3 nucleotides read TGTGCCAGCAGCTTGGCTGTACAGTTCTCGGTCAGTCGGCGAGCTTTCTTT.

This chain links TRBV3-1 (or the pseudogene TRBV3-2) with TRBJ2-5, with no clear D. Trimming took 1 base from V and 7 from J, leaving 10 bases between them. The V gene's germline CDR1 is LGHDT and CDR2 YNNKEL (reference sequence). This CDR3 is 13 amino acids long. CDR3 coding DNA: TGTGCCAGCAGCCAAGCGGCGATACGGACCCAGTACTTC. Amino acids: CASSQAAIRTQYF.

J is TRBJ1-1 and V is TRBV4-3; D remains ambiguous. V shed 3 bases and J shed 1 base, with 9 bases lying between them. Germline loops: CDR1 LGHNA, CDR2 YSLEER. The CDR3 loop spans 14 amino acids. This CDR3 is CASSHTPKNTEAFF. The DNA for the CDR3 is TGCGCCAGCAGCCACACCCCCAAGAACACTGAAGCTTTCTTT.

The sample holds a few counts of this clone. The rearrangement joins TRBV5-1 to TRBJ2-7; TRBD2 matches at 7 bases. Germline lookup yields CDR1 SGHRS and CDR2 YFSETQ. V gave up 0 bases and J gave up 3 bases; unmatched junction bases: 3. This CDR3 is 14 amino acids long. The CDR3 DNA follows: TGCGCCAGCAGCTTGGGCGCGGGGGACTACGAGCAGTACTTC. Translating gives CASSLGAGDYEQYF.

This clone came up a few times. Here the CDR3 DNA reads TGTGCCAGCAGCTCCAGAGGTAGTTTCTCCACCGGGGAGCTGTTTTTT. It translates to CASSSRGSFSTGELFF. This chain uses TRBV11-3 with TRBJ2-2; the D is unclear. V lost 4 bases, J lost 4 bases, and 16 bases lay in between. The CDR3 extends over 16 amino acids. CDR1 and CDR2 from the germline V gene are SGHNT and YENEEA.

This clone showed up just once. The chain couples TRBV28 to TRBJ2-1; possibly TRBD1 or TRBD2 for D (6 bases each). This CDR3 comprises 17 residues. Germline CDR1 and CDR2: MDHEN and SYDVKM. The germline V and J ends were trimmed by 4 bases and 7 bases, with 23 bases remaining between them. This CDR3 reads CASSSKGARRGINEQFF. CDR3 coding DNA: TGTGCCAGCAGTTCTAAAGGGGCCCGGAGGGGGATAAATGAGCAGTTCTTC.

The rearrangement uses TRBV19 and TRBJ1-2; D is ambiguous. Germline V gene sequence: CDR1 LNHDA, CDR2 SQIVND (reference sequence). This CDR3 is 15 amino acids long. With 0 bases removed from V and 4 bases from J, the gap between germline ends came to 12 bases. This chain's CDR3 is CASSIDPLPRYGYTF. The DNA for the CDR3 is TGTGCCAGTAGTATAGATCCACTCCCTCGCTATGGCTACACCTTC.

This clone was observed once. This chain joins TRBV6-2 or TRBV6-3 and TRBJ1-1; TRBD1 matches at 7 bases. The CDR3 runs to 14 residues. Germline-derived CDR1 and CDR2 are MNHEY and SVGEGT. Trimming took 5 bases from V and 4 from J; bases not matched to a gene: 7. Here the CDR3 reads CASSPRGVTTEAFF. In nucleotides, the CDR3 is TGTGCCAGCAGTCCCAGGGGGGTGACCACTGAAGCTTTCTTT.

The rearrangement joins TRBV6-5 to TRBJ1-2; 7 nucleotides agree with TRBD1. The J segment lost 2 bases and the V segment lost 6 bases, leaving 6 bases of the junction unmatched. The CDR3 length is 14 residues. The germline V gene has CDR1 MNHEY and CDR2 SVGAGI. For the CDR3, the DNA is TGTGCCAGCAGGGGGGGACAGCAAAACTATGGCTACACCTTC. This gives the protein CASRGGQQNYGYTF.

This rearrangement joins TRBV7-2 to TRBJ2-5, with a tentative D call TRBD1 (7 bases). In germline, CDR1 is SGHTA, CDR2 FQGNSA. Trimming cost V 2 bases and J 0 bases, with 13 bases left between them. This CDR3 has 16 amino acids. The CDR3 sequence is CASSLQGGSYQETQYF. The CDR3 nucleotides read TGTGCCAGCAGCTTACAGGGGGGATCGTACCAAGAGACCCAGTACTTC.

This clone appeared a few times. V is TRBV5-1 and J is TRBJ2-7; 8 nucleotides line up with TRBD1. V lost 0 bases and J lost 3; bases outside the gene matches: 2. The CDR3 runs 14 residues. The V gene's germline CDR1 is SGHRS and CDR2 YFSETQ. CDR3 region: CASSLDTGGYEQYF. In nucleotides, the CDR3 is TGCGCCAGCAGCTTGGATACAGGGGGCTACGAGCAGTACTTC.

The chain employs TRBV29-1 and TRBJ1-2; maybe TRBD1 (5 bases). The CDR3 covers 12 residues. The germline V and J ends were trimmed by 0 bases and 5 bases, with 7 bases remaining between them. Germline V gene lookup returns CDR1 SQVTM and CDR2 ANQGSEA. Here the CDR3 DNA reads TGCAGCGTTGAAGAATGGGGGTATGGCTACACCTTC. Translation gives CSVEEWGYGYTF.

The chain links TRBV19 to TRBJ1-5; TRBD1 is a possible D gene (5 bases). The CDR3 length is 12 residues. Germline V gene sequence: CDR1 LNHDA, CDR2 SQIVND (reference sequence). The DNA of the CDR3 is TGTGCTACTGGGGGTGGCAATCAGCCCCAGCATTTT. Translating it yields CATGGGNQPQHF.

V gene TRBV25-1 combines with J gene TRBJ1-2, with 7 bases lining up with TRBD1. The CDR3 length is 15 residues. V was clipped by 5 bases and J by 8 bases; unmatched bases: 14. Germline CDR1 MGHDK, CDR2 SYGVNS. The CDR3 DNA sequence: TGTGCCAGCAGTCTACCGGGACAGTTGTCAAAGGGCTACACCTTC. This encodes CASSLPGQLSKGYTF.

The J gene is TRBJ1-2, the V gene TRBV12-5; a possible D gene is TRBD1 (5 bases). In germline, CDR1 is LGHNT, CDR2 FRNRAP. The CDR3 loop spans 11 amino acids. V was clipped by 7 bases and J by 5 bases, with 8 bases between them. CDR3 bases: TGTGCTAGTGTGGGGGGGTATGGCTACACCTTC. Its translation is CASVGGYGYTF. The variable domain in full, with the rest retrieved from reference TRBV12-5 and TRBJ1-2, is DARVTQTPRHKVTEMGQEVTMRCQPILGHNTVFWYRQTMMQGLELLAYFRNRAPLDDSGMPKDRFSAEMPDATLATLKIQPSEPRDSAVYFCASVGGYGYTFGSGTRLTVV.

The chain combines TRBV16 with TRBJ2-2; 8 bases are a match to TRBD1. V dropped 5 bases and J dropped 7; count of bases not matched to a gene: 3. The germline CDR1 and CDR2 sequences are KGHSY and FQNENV. The CDR3 contains 13 residues. CDR3 nucleotide sequence: TGTGCCAGCAGCTACAGGGGGAACGGGGAGCTGTTTTTT. Translated: CASSYRGNGELFF.

V and J are TRBV6-6 and TRBJ2-6; D is uncertain. The germline V and J ends were trimmed by 2 bases and 2 bases, with 4 bases remaining between them. Germline V lookup: CDR1 MNHNY, CDR2 SVGAGI (reference sequence). The CDR3 covers 14 residues. The CDR3 bases are TGTGCCAGCAGTTACCCCACTGGGGCCAACGTCCTGACTTTC. Its translation is CASSYPTGANVLTF.

This clone was seen a single time. This rearrangement joins TRBV19 to TRBJ1-1; TRBD1 is a possible D gene (5 bases). V was clipped by 5 bases and J by 6 bases, with 16 bases between them. CDR1 and CDR2 (germline): LNHDA, SQIVND (reference sequence). This CDR3 region has 14 residues. The CDR3 DNA follows: TGTGCCAGTAGTTCCCAGGGAGTTGGGTCTGAAGCTTTCTTT. Protein: CASSSQGVGSEAFF.

This chain joins TRBV19 and TRBJ1-5; possibly TRBD1 for D (6 bases). The germline gives CDR1 LNHDA, CDR2 SQIVND (reference sequence). V lost 0 bases and J lost 5, with 11 bases in between. This CDR3 has 15 amino acids. The CDR3 here is CASSIDSGAHQPQHF. The CDR3 region has the DNA TGTGCCAGTAGTATAGATTCAGGGGCCCATCAGCCCCAGCATTTT.

The V call is TRBV6-5, the J call TRBJ1-5; the D is unclear. CDR1 and CDR2 from the germline V gene are MNHEY and SVGAGI. The CDR3 runs to 16 residues. Trimming removed 2 bases from V and 0 bases from J, with 11 bases in between. In DNA form, the CDR3 reads TGTGCCAGCAGTTACGTCCCCCCTTATAGCAATCAGCCCCAGCATTTT. This codes for CASSYVPPYSNQPQHF.

The J gene is TRBJ2-7, the V gene TRBV7-2; D gene ambiguous. CDR3 length: 15 amino acids. Trimming removed 1 base from V and 3 bases from J, with 13 bases in between. The germline V gene encodes CDR1 SGHTA and CDR2 FQGNSA. CDR3 residues: CASSLGGTHYYEQYF. CDR3 coding DNA: TGTGCCAGCAGCTTAGGCGGAACCCACTACTACGAGCAGTACTTC.

This rearrangement joins TRBV18 to TRBJ1-5; tentatively, D is TRBD1 (5 bases). Between the trimmed V and J ends, which lost 6 bases and 4 bases, there was a span of 10 bases. This CDR3 has 13 amino acids. CDR1 KGHSH and CDR2 LQKENI come from the germline V gene. The CDR3 protein is CASSLTGNQPQHF. CDR3 nucleotides: TGTGCCAGCTCTCTCACAGGAAATCAGCCCCAGCATTTT.

The V and J genes are TRBV27 and TRBJ2-7; weak D call: TRBD1 (5 bases). Germline CDR1 reads MNHEY; CDR2 reads SMNVEV (reference sequence). The CDR3 contains 15 residues. The V end was cut by 2 bases, the J end by 0 bases, with 11 bases between. This chain's CDR3 is CASSLRGGPSYEQYF. The CDR3 nucleotides read TGTGCCAGCAGTTTAAGGGGCGGACCCTCCTACGAGCAGTACTTC.

The chain has TRBV9 and TRBJ2-1, with 7 bases matching TRBD1. The germline gives CDR1 SGDLS, CDR2 YYNGEE. Unmatched junction bases numbered 7, after V lost 0 bases and J lost 7 bases. The CDR3 covers 15 residues. The CDR3 DNA follows: TGTGCCAGCAGCGTAGAAGACAGGGTACTGAATGAGCAGTTCTTC. Translating gives CASSVEDRVLNEQFF. The whole variable domain, remainder taken from reference TRBV9 and TRBJ2-1, is DSGVTQTPKHLITATGQRVTLRCSPRSGDLSVYWYQQSLDQGLQFLIQYYNGEERAKGNILERFSAQQFPDLHSELNLSSLELGDSALYFCASSVEDRVLNEQFFGPGTRLTVL.

The V gene is TRBV20-1, the J gene TRBJ2-7, with D perhaps TRBD1 or TRBD2 (5 bases each). The ends were cut back, 3 bases at V and 9 bases at J, with 27 bases in the middle. This CDR3 is 16 amino acids long. CDR1 and CDR2 (germline): DFQATT, SNEGSKA (reference sequence). This chain's CDR3 is CSASAAWGSSFLGQYF. CDR3 sequence (DNA): TGCAGTGCTAGTGCGGCGTGGGGGAGCAGTTTCTTGGGGCAGTACTTC.

This chain connects TRBV27 to TRBJ1-5; D perhaps matches TRBD1 (5 bases). Germline V gene lookup returns CDR1 MNHEY and CDR2 SMNVEV (reference sequence). The CDR3 loop spans 16 amino acids. Trimming removed 5 bases at V and 0 bases at J, with 14 bases between. The CDR3 sequence is CASSRQSQASNQPQHF. In DNA, the CDR3 is TGTGCCAGCAGTAGGCAGTCACAGGCTAGCAATCAGCCCCAGCATTTT.

The chain has TRBV5-6 and TRBJ2-5; 7 nucleotides agree with TRBD1. The length of the CDR3 is 17 residues. The germline CDR1 and CDR2 sequences are SGHDT and YYEEEE. Trimming cost V 1 base and J 6 bases; bases outside gene matches: 15. CDR3 nucleotides: TGTGCCAGCAGCTTGTGGCTAGGGGGCACCTTCACTCAGACCCAGTACTTC. Protein product: CASSLWLGGTFTQTQYF.

The J gene is TRBJ2-1, the V gene TRBV19; 9 bases line up with TRBD1. The CDR3 sequence is 16 residues long. Per germline, CDR1 LNHDA and CDR2 SQIVND (reference sequence). Losses at the gene ends were 6 bases for V and 8 bases for J; bases not matched to a gene: 14. CDR3 sequence reads: CASRGRGDRGTDEQFF. DNA of the CDR3: TGTGCCAGTAGAGGACGGGGAGACAGGGGGACCGATGAGCAGTTCTTC. Full variable domain (missing parts from reference TRBV19 and TRBJ2-1): DGGITQSPKYLFRKEGQNVTLSCEQNLNHDAMYWYRQDPGQGLRLIYYSQIVNDFQKGDIAEGYSVSREKKESFPLTVTSAQKNPTAFYLCASRGRGDRGTDEQFFGPGTRLTVL.

This clone has only one observation. The rearrangement joins TRBV7-9 to TRBJ2-1; 13 positions match TRBD2. The CDR3 has 15 amino acids. With V trimmed by 6 bases and J by 5 bases, 4 bases remained unmatched. The germline gives CDR1 SEHNR, CDR2 FQNEAQ (reference sequence). Here the CDR3 reads CASRVGTSGNNEQFF. The CDR3 coding sequence is TGTGCCAGCAGAGTCGGGACTAGCGGGAACAATGAGCAGTTCTTC.

This rearrangement joins TRBV27 to TRBJ2-7, with 13 bases identical to TRBD2. This CDR3 spans 15 amino acids. The ends lost 6 bases at V and 4 bases at J; junction bases unmatched: 6. The germline gives CDR1 MNHEY, CDR2 SMNVEV (reference sequence). CDR3 sequence reads: CASRGRTSGSYEQYF. The CDR3 DNA reads TGTGCCAGCAGGGGGCGGACTAGCGGGAGTTACGAGCAGTACTTC.